This entry lists 25 T cell receptor beta chains sequenced from one sample in a study of T cells after yellow fever vaccination. TCRdb redid the calling of the 5' RACE reads with MiXCR, one entry per CDR3 protein. The repertoire holds around 180,000 distinct CDR3 sequences, 5.5% to 7.5% seen once, with 2.5% to 3.5% in the top ten. The material sequenced was CD4+ T cells sorted from PBMCs, taken on the day of the first yellow fever vaccination. Receptor source: a man between 18 and 29 years old who received the YFV17D yellow fever vaccine.

This clonotype was recorded a few times. The chain combines TRBV11-2 with TRBJ2-2; possibly TRBD1 for D (6 bases). The CDR3 extends over 16 amino acids. The V gene lost 2 bases and the J gene lost 5 bases, with 15 bases spanning the gap. The germline V gene has CDR1 SGHAT and CDR2 FQNNGV. The CDR3 nucleotides are TGTGCCAGCAGCTTAATACTCCCAGGGGTGACCGGGGAGCTGTTTTTT. Translation gives CASSLILPGVTGELFF.

This clonotype was seen once. A much larger clone sits a single nucleotide away, making a read error possible. Here the CDR3 DNA reads TGTGCCAGTAGCACCCCGCACAGGGGGACCTCCCCTGGGGCCAACGTCCTGACTTTC. Translated, it gives CASSTPHRGTSPGANVLTF. The chain is built from TRBV19 and TRBJ2-6; 8 bases are a match to TRBD1. The CDR3 totals 19 residues. Trimming removed 6 bases from V and 2 bases from J; junction bases left unmatched: 15. Germline V CDR1 and CDR2: LNHDA, SQIVND (reference sequence).

About this clonotype itself: A much larger clonotype is one base distant, so this may be a read error. This rearrangement joins TRBV20-1 to TRBJ2-3, with TRBD2 identical over 15 bases. The CDR3 sequence is 18 residues long. CDR1 and CDR2 (germline): DFQATT, SNEGSKA (reference sequence). The CDR3: CSARRGLAGGLSTYTQYF. The CDR3 DNA sequence: TGCAGTGCAAGGCGGGGACTAGCGGGGGGACTTAGCACATATACGCAGTATTTT.

The V call is TRBV20-1, the J call TRBJ1-4; D gene ambiguous. Per the germline V gene, CDR1 is DFQATT and CDR2 is SNEGSKA (reference sequence). This CDR3 has 14 amino acids. The V end was cut by 3 bases, the J end by 10 bases, with 18 bases between. The CDR3 sequence is CSASGRRTLGKLFF. Here the CDR3 DNA reads TGCAGTGCTAGCGGTCGGAGAACTTTGGGAAAACTGTTTTTT.

This clonotype was counted at least ten times. This chain uses TRBV24-1 with TRBJ2-1; weak D call: TRBD2 (5 bases). V shed 9 bases and J shed 6 bases, with 14 bases lying between them. CDR1 KGHDR and CDR2 SFDVKD come from the germline V gene. This CDR3 is 13 amino acids long. CDR3 protein: CATAGPLSNEQFF. The CDR3 DNA reads TGTGCCACCGCGGGTCCTTTGTCCAATGAGCAGTTCTTC.

This clonotype was recorded at least ten times. This chain links TRBV18 with TRBJ1-3; tentatively, D is TRBD1 (5 bases). The CDR3 contains 15 residues. Germline lookup yields CDR1 KGHSH and CDR2 LQKENI. V was trimmed by 2 bases and J by 3 bases, leaving 11 bases between them. The DNA of the CDR3 is TGTGCCAGCTCACCAGCAAGGGGAAGTGGAAACACCATATATTTT. Translated: CASSPARGSGNTIYF.

This chain connects TRBV5-1 to TRBJ1-4; tentative D call: TRBD1 (5 bases). CDR3 length: 13 residues. The V gene's germline CDR1 is SGHRS and CDR2 YFSETQ. The V and J ends lost 2 bases and 8 bases respectively, with 10 bases between them. CDR3 region: CASSLRDGEKLFF. Here the CDR3 DNA reads TGCGCCAGCAGCTTAAGGGACGGGGAAAAACTGTTTTTT.

The chain recombines TRBV12-3 or TRBV12-4 with TRBJ1-2; 9 nucleotides align to TRBD1. V gave up 5 bases and J gave up 8 bases; unmatched junction bases: 9. The CDR3 is made up of 14 amino acids. The CDR3 here is CASSHTTGGGGYTF. The CDR3 bases are TGTGCCAGCAGTCACACAACAGGGGGCGGCGGCTACACCTTC.

This clonotype was recorded a few times. The chain couples TRBV12-3 or TRBV12-4 to TRBJ1-2, with D maybe TRBD1 (5 bases). The V end was cut by 6 bases, the J end by 5 bases, with 16 bases between. The CDR3 spans 14 residues. CDR3 region: CASRRRGLEYGYTF. The CDR3 DNA reads as TGTGCCAGCAGGCGGCGGGGCCTAGAGTATGGCTACACCTTC.

This clonotype was counted many times. The chain combines TRBV12-3 or TRBV12-4 with TRBJ1-2, with 7 nucleotides matching TRBD1. The CDR3 has 13 amino acids. The J segment lost 4 bases and the V segment lost 5 bases, leaving 4 bases of the junction unmatched. CDR3 in DNA: TGTGCCAGCAGTAGGGGACAGCCCTATGGCTACACCTTC. Translating gives CASSRGQPYGYTF.

Many counts were recorded for this clonotype. V gene TRBV6-2 or TRBV6-3 combines with J gene TRBJ1-6; TRBD1 is a possible D gene (5 bases). Germline CDR1 reads MNHEY; CDR2 reads SVGEGT. CDR3 size: 14 residues. The V and J ends lost 5 bases and 8 bases respectively, with 13 bases between them. The CDR3 region has the DNA TGTGCCAGCAGTATTCAGGGCCCTCATTCACCCCTCCACTTT. Its translation is CASSIQGPHSPLHF.

This clonotype was counted between two and nine times. The chain has TRBV6-5 and TRBJ2-6; D gene ambiguous. CDR1 and CDR2 from the germline V gene are MNHEY and SVGAGI. The CDR3 has 15 residues. The germline V and J ends were trimmed by 3 bases and 1 base, with 7 bases remaining between them. The CDR3 region is CASSYGMSGANVLTF. DNA for the CDR3: TGTGCCAGCAGTTATGGGATGTCTGGGGCCAACGTCCTGACTTTC.

This clonotype has ten or more counts. The chain has TRBV19 and TRBJ2-2, with no clear D. V lost 5 bases and J 7 bases, leaving 8 bases between the germline ends. Germline CDR1 reads LNHDA; CDR2 reads SQIVND (reference sequence). The length of the CDR3 is 12 residues. The CDR3 DNA reads TGTGCCAGTAGTCTTCAAATCGGGGAGCTGTTTTTT. Translated, it gives CASSLQIGELFF.

In DNA form, the CDR3 reads TGCGCCAGCAGCTTGGACGCGTGGGATCTCTCTGGAAACACCATATATTTT. It specifies CASSLDAWDLSGNTIYF. This sequence joins TRBV5-1 and TRBJ1-3; D gene ambiguous. The CDR3 has 17 residues. Germline lookup yields CDR1 SGHRS and CDR2 YFSETQ. Trimming left V 0 bases short and J 0 bases short, with 13 bases between.

This chain uses TRBV18 with TRBJ2-7, with D possibly TRBD1 on 6 matching bases. The V gene lost 8 bases and the J gene lost 5 bases, with 10 bases spanning the gap. Germline-derived CDR1 and CDR2 are KGHSH and LQKENI. This CDR3 region has 11 residues. CDR3 sequence reads: CASENRDEQYF. The CDR3 DNA reads TGTGCCAGCGAGAACAGGGACGAGCAGTACTTC.

This clonotype was seen a handful of times. V usage is TRBV11-3 and J usage is TRBJ2-5, with D perhaps TRBD2 (6 bases). Germline V CDR1 and CDR2: SGHNT, YENEEA. Trimming took 1 base from V and 0 from J, leaving 12 bases between them. The CDR3 spans 16 residues. The CDR3 DNA follows: TGTGCCAGCAGCTTAGGGGGAGGAGGGAACCAAGAGACCCAGTACTTC. Translated: CASSLGGGGNQETQYF.

This clonotype was counted many times. The chain is built from TRBV7-2 and TRBJ1-2; no definite D call. The germline CDR1 and CDR2 sequences are SGHTA and FQGNSA. The CDR3 has 8 residues. The V end was cut by 7 bases, the J end by 6 bases, with 0 bases between. The CDR3 protein is CASNGYTF. The CDR3 bases are TGTGCCAGCAATGGCTACACCTTC.

In this sample, this clonotype turned up a few times. The chain is built from TRBV7-2 and TRBJ2-7; no clear D. This CDR3 contains 13 residues. Germline-derived CDR1 and CDR2 are SGHTA and FQGNSA. V gave up 5 bases and J gave up 2 bases, with 10 bases separating them. CDR3 loop: CASSPYLTYEQYV. As DNA, the CDR3 is TGTGCCAGCAGCCCGTACTTGACCTACGAGCAGTACGTC.

This clonotype was detected only a few times. V and J are TRBV5-5 and TRBJ2-3, with 8 bases that match TRBD2. The CDR3 is made up of 15 amino acids. The trim removed 4 bases at V and 6 bases at J, leaving 10 bases unmatched. The germline CDR1 and CDR2 sequences are SGHKS and YYEKEE (reference sequence). The CDR3 DNA reads as TGTGCCAGCAGCCCTGTCTCGGGGGGGCGGGATACGCAGTATTTT. Translating gives CASSPVSGGRDTQYF.

This clonotype was counted many times. The CDR3 nucleotides are TGTGCCAGCAGCTTAACGGGGGCCGGGACAGGATATAATGAGCAGTTCTTC. It codes for CASSLTGAGTGYNEQFF. J is TRBJ2-1 and V is TRBV7-3, with 8 bases matching TRBD1. This CDR3 comprises 17 residues. Looked up from germline, CDR1 is SGHTA and CDR2 is FQGTGA. J lost 7 bases, V lost 0 bases, and 11 bases had no gene match.

The chain employs TRBV5-6 and TRBJ2-5, with 7 bases that match TRBD1. Germline assignment: CDR1 SGHDT and CDR2 YYEEEE. The CDR3 covers 13 residues. With V trimmed by 8 bases and J by 6 bases, 10 bases remained unmatched. The CDR3 protein is CARSPRDRKTQYF. In DNA, the CDR3 is TGTGCCAGGAGCCCCCGGGACAGAAAGACCCAGTACTTC.

To note about this clonotype: A single base separates this from a much larger clone, so it may be a read error. CDR3 protein: CSASGTSEVPETQYF. The DNA for the CDR3 is TGCAGTGCTAGCGGGACTAGCGAGGTCCCAGAGACCCAGTACTTC. This rearrangement joins TRBV20-1 to TRBJ2-5, with TRBD2 identical over 10 bases. The CDR3 covers 15 residues. Germline V lookup: CDR1 DFQATT, CDR2 SNEGSKA (reference sequence). Losses at the gene ends were 3 bases for V and 4 bases for J; bases not matched to a gene: 8.

This clonotype was detected only a few times. CDR3 sequence: CASSPSRGLNEKLFF. Here the CDR3 DNA reads TGTGCCAGCAGCCCATCCCGGGGCCTAAATGAAAAACTGTTTTTT. This rearrangement joins TRBV12-3 or TRBV12-4 to TRBJ1-4; TRBD1 might be the D (5 bases). V dropped 6 bases and J dropped 5 bases, with 16 bases sitting between them. The CDR3 extends over 15 amino acids.

There are many counts of this clonotype. The rearrangement links TRBV5-1 to TRBJ2-4; 7 bases are shared with TRBD1. The CDR3 totals 15 residues. Germline assignment: CDR1 SGHRS and CDR2 YFSETQ. J lost 5 bases, V lost 2 bases, and 7 bases had no gene match. The CDR3 coding sequence is TGCGCCAGCAGCTTTGACGGGACAGTAGAAAACATTCAGTACTTC. It specifies CASSFDGTVENIQYF.

Points on this clonotype: This clone may be a read error of a much larger clone one base away. The chain combines TRBV5-1 with TRBJ2-1; the D gene is possibly TRBD1 (6 bases). Per germline, CDR1 SGHRS and CDR2 YFSETQ. Between the trimmed V and J ends, which lost 6 bases and 6 bases, there was a span of 16 bases. The CDR3 runs to 14 residues. This chain's CDR3 is CASNLGHGANEQFF. The DNA for the CDR3 is TGCGCCAGCAACCTGGGACATGGGGCCAATGAGCAGTTCTTC.